The T cell receptor delta chain described here comes from a study of gammadelta T cells in human blood. Broader study findings: Right after birth, innate γδ T cells reportedly expanded polyclonally after microbial exposure.

This clone is deemed large (0.1 to 1%). Its antigen is not known. The CDR3 consists of 18 residues. The ends lost 2 bases at V and 0 bases at J; junction bases unmatched: 5. Germline CDR1 and CDR2: GEAIGNYY and EKD. With CATT, TCRdb re-called clones from the RT-PCR reads. There are 950 to 1,000 delta-chain clones in the sample; about 20% occur only once, and approximately 15% lies in the top ten. This sequence was found in a human fetus. The chain has TRDV2 and TRDJ3, with 8 bases lining up with TRDD3. The specimen sequenced was Vgamma9Vdelta2 gamma-delta T cells from fetal blood. As DNA, the CDR3 is TGTGCCTGTGACATGGGGGATTCGTACTCCTGGGACACCCGACAGATGTTTTTC. Its protein product is CACDMGDSYSWDTRQMFF.